This record looks at one TCR beta chain sequence and its context. These data are taken from a study of shared clonotypes between healthy human individuals. TCRdb's copy holds only in-frame clones and misses some; the assay was immunoSEQ multiplex PCR. The sample shows about 680,000 clones, 92% of them seen only once. Naive CD8 cells lacked CD45RO, underwent positive selection for CCR7 and left out terminally differentiated effector memory CD45RA+ cells. The TCR was taken from a man younger than 45 in good health. The sample consisted of naive CD8+ T cells sorted from blood.

CDR3 amino acids: CASSREGFEQYF. Here the CDR3 DNA reads TGTGCCAGCAGTCGGGAGGGGTTCGAGCAGTACTTC. The V and J genes are TRBV7-9 and TRBJ2-7, with TRBD2 matching 8 bases. The length of the CDR3 is 12 residues. Trimming removed 6 bases from V and 6 bases from J; junction bases left unmatched: 4. Germline CDR1 reads SEHNR; CDR2 reads FQNEAQ (reference sequence).